These 28 T cell receptor beta chains originate from one sample sequenced in a study of breast tumors, draining lymph nodes, adjacent tissues (dated by TCRdb to the mid-2010s). The lymph node samples were taken from the axillary draining lymph nodes of breast cancer patients. Library preparation used multiplex PCR. TCRdb lists the instrument as Illumina HiSeq 2000. The public reads were run again by TCRdb, first through fastp at Q25 and then through MiXCR, and only productive beta chains were kept. CDR3 protein sequences are deduplicated, and each keeps its most common genes and DNA. The sample contains 150,000 to 250,000 distinct CDR3 sequences, around 33% of them found a single time. The ten largest clones represent about 4.3% of the sample. Sequences were obtained from axillary lymph node tissue. The receptors come from a female donor with breast cancer. Some clones in this sample may be carry-over from other donors' samples.

This clonotype was counted a single time. One junction end does not reproduce the germline sequence, and a read error may be involved. The chain recombines TRBV20-1 with TRBJ2-1; 16 nucleotides line up with TRBD2. Germline CDR1 is DFQATT and CDR2 is SNEGSKA (reference sequence). The CDR3 extends over 15 amino acids. CDR3 DNA: TGCAGTGCCCCGGGACTAGCGGGAGGGGGCAATGAGCGGTTCTTC. It is translated as CSAPGLAGGGNERFF.

As to this clonotype: A much larger clone lies a single base off, so this may be a read error. The chain uses TRBV6-5 and TRBJ2-7; D assignment may be TRBD1 or TRBD2 (5 bases each). The CDR3 extends over 12 amino acids. Germline V CDR1 and CDR2: MNHEY, SVGAGI. V lost 5 bases and J lost 7, with 12 bases in between. CDR3 region: CASSHGAGEQYF. CDR3 nucleotide sequence: TGTGCCAGCAGTCACGGGGCTGGGGAGCAGTACTTC.

This clonotype has at least ten counts. V is TRBV15 and J is TRBJ2-5; TRBD2 aligns across 11 bases. Germline V gene lookup returns CDR1 LNHNV and CDR2 YYDKDF (reference sequence). This CDR3 is 14 amino acids long. Unmatched junction bases numbered 7, after V lost 8 bases and J lost 5 bases. The CDR3 sequence is CATAPLAGGETQYF. The DNA of the CDR3 is TGTGCCACCGCCCCCCTAGCGGGAGGTGAGACCCAGTACTTC.

This clonotype was observed at least ten times. V and J are TRBV5-5 and TRBJ2-7, with D unclear. Trimming took 1 base from V and 0 from J, leaving 8 bases between them. The germline CDR1 and CDR2 sequences are SGHKS and YYEKEE (reference sequence). CDR3 length equals 14 residues. DNA for the CDR3: TGTGCCAGCAGCTTGCTGGGATCCTCCTACGAGCAGTACTTC. The encoded protein is CASSLLGSSYEQYF.

This clonotype came up many times. The V gene is TRBV7-3, the J gene TRBJ2-7, with D possibly TRBD2 on 6 matching bases. The germline V and J ends were trimmed by 2 bases and 3 bases, with 11 bases remaining between them. The germline V gene encodes CDR1 SGHTA and CDR2 FQGTGA. The CDR3 runs 14 residues. CDR3: CASSLGGSGYEQYF. The CDR3 DNA follows: TGTGCCAGCAGCTTAGGGGGTAGCGGCTACGAGCAGTACTTC. Supplemented by reference TRBV7-3 and TRBJ2-7, the full variable domain reads GAGVSQTPSNKVTEKGKYVELRCDPISGHTALYWYRQSLGQGPEFLIYFQGTGAADDSGLPNDRFFAVRPEGSVSTLKIQRTERGDSAVYLCASSLGGSGYEQYFGPGTRLTVT.

This clonotype turned up a few times. Being one base from a much bigger clone, this may be a read error. The V gene is TRBV20-1, the J gene TRBJ2-1; 7 bases fit TRBD2. The CDR3 sequence is 14 residues long. CDR1 is DFQATT, CDR2 SNEGSKA, per germline (reference sequence). The DNA for the CDR3 is TGCAGTGCAGCACTAGCGCGATCCTACACTGAGCAGTTCTTC. Encoded protein: CSAALARSYTEQFF.

With regard to this clonotype: One end of the junction does not line up with germline, which may come from a read error. The genes are TRBV7-9 and TRBJ2-7; the D gene is possibly TRBD2 (5 bases). Germline V gene sequence: CDR1 SEHNR, CDR2 FQNEAQ (reference sequence). The CDR3 contains 13 residues. The CDR3 sequence is CATSLAISYEQYF. CDR3 nucleotides: TGTGCCACCAGCTTAGCGATCTCCTACGAGCAGTACTTC.

About this clonotype itself: Its ends do not fully match the called genes, so a read error is possible. The chain couples TRBV12-3 or TRBV12-4 to TRBJ2-1, with 9 bases aligning to TRBD2. The CDR3 totals 14 residues. The CDR3 DNA sequence: TGTGCCAGCAGGCTTAGCGGGGGTCACAATGAGCGGCTCTTC. It translates to CASRLSGGHNERLF.

This clonotype was seen at least ten times. The DNA of the CDR3 is TGTGCCTGGAGTGTACAATTGGGGGCAGGTCAGCCCCAGCATTTT. This encodes CAWSVQLGAGQPQHF. The gene calls are TRBV30 and TRBJ1-5, with TRBD1 as a possible D gene (6 bases). The V end was cut by 0 bases, the J end by 6 bases, with 15 bases between. The CDR3 has 15 residues. Germline V gene sequence: CDR1 GTSNPN, CDR2 SVGIG (reference sequence).

This clonotype has a count of ten or more. One end of the junction fails to match germline, which may point to a read error. The chain has TRBV7-9 and TRBJ2-7; 8 positions agree with TRBD1. CDR1 is SEHNR, CDR2 FQNEAQ, per germline (reference sequence). The CDR3 extends over 14 amino acids. This CDR3 is CASSSVGQGYEQHF. The CDR3 DNA is TGTGCCAGCAGCTCGGTCGGACAGGGCTACGAGCAGCACTTC.

This clonotype was counted many times. The CDR3: CASSPPPGQGRAGELFF. The CDR3 DNA is TGTGCCAGCAGCCCCCCCCCGGGACAGGGACGGGCCGGGGAGCTGTTTTTT. The V gene is TRBV7-9, the J gene TRBJ2-2; 9 bases line up with TRBD1. This CDR3 is 17 amino acids long. Unmatched junction bases numbered 13, after V lost 5 bases and J lost 6 bases. Germline V gives CDR1 SEHNR, CDR2 FQNEAQ (reference sequence).

This clonotype has a handful of counts. The V call is TRBV7-9, the J call TRBJ1-1, with 8 positions matching TRBD1. The V gene's germline CDR1 is SEHNR and CDR2 FQNEAQ (reference sequence). This CDR3 has 14 residues. With V trimmed by 4 bases and J by 4 bases, 5 bases remained unmatched. This chain's CDR3 is CASSSPDRGTEAFF. In DNA, the CDR3 is TGTGCCAGCAGCTCACCAGACAGGGGCACTGAAGCTTTCTTT.

This clonotype was recorded many times. The gene calls are TRBV4-3 and TRBJ1-4; TRBD1 matches 7 bases. J gave up 5 bases and V 6 bases, and 3 bases lay outside the gene matches. The germline V gene encodes CDR1 LGHNA and CDR2 YSLEER. The CDR3 runs 13 residues. The CDR3: CASSEGANEKLFF. In nucleotides, the CDR3 is TGCGCCAGCAGTGAGGGGGCCAATGAAAAACTGTTTTTT.

This clonotype was observed at least ten times. The V gene is TRBV7-8, the J gene TRBJ2-5; maybe TRBD1 (5 bases). Looked up from germline, CDR1 is SGHVS and CDR2 is FQNEAQ. CDR3 length: 14 amino acids. V lost 5 bases to trimming and J lost 1 base, with 11 bases between them. CDR3 loop: CASSLRQSQETQYF. The CDR3 nucleotides are TGTGCCAGCAGCCTGAGACAGTCCCAAGAGACCCAGTACTTC.

CDR3 in amino acids: CASSQGVGQGTDTQYF. CDR3 sequence (DNA): TGCGCCAGCAGCCAAGGAGTCGGACAGGGAACGGATACGCAGTATTTT. The genes are TRBV4-1 and TRBJ2-3; 8 bases are shared with TRBD1. The CDR3 spans 16 residues. V lost 1 base to trimming and J lost 6 bases; unmatched junction nucleotides: 9. Germline V gives CDR1 MGHRA, CDR2 YSYEKL.

This clonotype has at least ten counts. J is TRBJ2-1 and V is TRBV19; D not resolved. Germline CDR1 LNHDA, CDR2 SQIVND (reference sequence). This CDR3 has 16 amino acids. The ends were cut back, 7 bases at V and 0 bases at J, with 16 bases in the middle. CDR3 sequence reads: CASTPTGASSYNEQFF. The CDR3, as DNA: TGTGCCAGTACGCCCACGGGTGCGAGCTCCTACAATGAGCAGTTCTTC.

The sample holds many counts of this clonotype. This chain joins TRBV6-5 and TRBJ2-3, with D unclear. CDR1 is MNHEY and CDR2 is SVGAGI in the germline V gene. This CDR3 has 11 amino acids. V was cut by 7 bases and J by 6 bases, with 8 bases left in between. The CDR3 region is CASKSWDTQYF. The CDR3 DNA sequence: TGTGCCAGCAAGAGCTGGGATACGCAGTATTTT.

This clonotype was picked up a small number of times. This sequence may be a read error, since a much larger clone differs from it by one base. The rearrangement links TRBV4-3 to TRBJ1-3; no firm D call. Germline-derived CDR1 and CDR2 are LGHNA and YSLEER. V was pared by 4 bases and J by 5 bases, with 9 bases between. CDR3 length equals 13 residues. The CDR3 reads CASSLKGRNTIYF. The DNA for the CDR3 is TGCGCCAGCAGCCTAAAGGGTAGAAACACCATATATTTT.

The chain has TRBV7-9 and TRBJ2-7; D perhaps matches TRBD1 (6 bases). This CDR3 comprises 14 residues. Looked up from germline, CDR1 is SEHNR and CDR2 is FQNEAQ (reference sequence). The ends were cut back, 2 bases at V and 5 bases at J, with 13 bases in the middle. This CDR3 is CASSLSPGADEQYF. As DNA, the CDR3 is TGTGCCAGCAGCTTAAGCCCAGGGGCGGACGAGCAGTACTTC.

This chain links TRBV7-2 with TRBJ1-1, with D perhaps matching TRBD1 (5 bases). Germline V gene sequence: CDR1 SGHTA, CDR2 FQGNSA. The CDR3 runs to 15 residues. V lost 5 bases to trimming and J lost 6 bases, with 19 bases between them. The CDR3 DNA sequence: TGTGCCAGCAGCGGCGGGGGGGGAGTGAGGGCTGAAGCTTTCTTT. Protein: CASSGGGGVRAEAFF.

The V and J genes are TRBV28 and TRBJ2-2; 8 bases are shared with TRBD2. This CDR3 comprises 15 residues. Germline V CDR1 and CDR2: MDHEN, SYDVKM. After removal of 6 bases from V and 5 bases from J, the junction contained 8 bases not matched to a gene. CDR3 amino acids: CASSPGGAGTGELFF. For the CDR3, the DNA is TGTGCCAGCAGCCCGGGGGGGGCAGGGACCGGGGAGCTGTTTTTT.

In its sample, this clonotype was seen many times. The CDR3 is CASSFGGQNNSPLHF. CDR3 nucleotides: TGTGCCAGCAGCTTTGGGGGACAGAATAATTCACCCCTCCACTTT. The chain links TRBV11-2 to TRBJ1-6, with 7 bases matching TRBD1. V gave up 3 bases and J gave up 5 bases; unmatched junction bases: 4. Germline V gives CDR1 SGHAT, CDR2 FQNNGV. This CDR3 has 15 amino acids.

This clonotype was recorded a few times. The junction does not match germline at one end; this may be a read error. The chain joins TRBV11-1 to TRBJ2-7, with TRBD2 identical over 8 bases. The CDR3 spans 13 residues. CDR1 SGHAT and CDR2 FQDESV come from the germline V gene (reference sequence). DNA for the CDR3: TGTGCCAGCAGACTAGCGGTCTCCTCCGAGCAGTACTTC. Translating gives CASRLAVSSEQYF.

This chain connects TRBV5-1 to TRBJ2-2; D may be TRBD1 (6 bases). Near its end, the DNA agrees better with TRBJ1-1, so the J call may be wrong. From germline, CDR1 is SGHRS and CDR2 YFSETQ. CDR3 length: 13 residues. The CDR3 spells CASGGGQNTEAFF. In DNA, the CDR3 is TGCGCCAGCGGCGGGGGACAAAACACTGAAGCTTTCTTT.

V usage is TRBV12-3 or TRBV12-4 and J usage is TRBJ2-7; D is tentatively TRBD1 or TRBD2 (7 bases each). V lost 3 bases, J lost 4 bases, and 13 bases lay in between. The CDR3 runs 14 residues. The CDR3 nucleotides are TGTGCCAGCAGTTTCAACAGGGGAGGGTACGAGCAGTACTTC. This translates into CASSFNRGGYEQYF.

The chain is built from TRBV5-1 and TRBJ2-5; 7 bases match TRBD2. Per germline, CDR1 SGHRS and CDR2 YFSETQ. The CDR3 sequence is 16 residues long. V was clipped by 0 bases and J by 0 bases; unmatched bases: 5. The CDR3 is CASSLGSGTYQETQYF. For the CDR3, the DNA is TGCGCCAGCAGCTTGGGAAGCGGGACGTACCAAGAGACCCAGTACTTC.

This clonotype was seen at least ten times. The chain recombines TRBV7-9 with TRBJ2-2; D is unresolved. CDR1 and CDR2 (germline): SEHNR, FQNEAQ (reference sequence). Trimming left V 3 bases short and J 0 bases short, with 2 bases between. This CDR3 region has 13 residues. The DNA for the CDR3 is TGTGCCAGCAGCTTGCCGAACACCGGGGAGCTGTTTTTT. Translated, it gives CASSLPNTGELFF.

This clonotype was counted at least ten times. CDR3: CASSLWTGVSSGNTIYF. The DNA for the CDR3 is TGCGCCAGCAGCTTGTGGACAGGAGTATCCTCTGGAAACACCATATATTTT. V usage is TRBV5-1 and J usage is TRBJ1-3; 7 bases match TRBD1. The CDR3 has 17 residues. V trimming: 1 base; J trimming: 0 bases; junction bases outside the gene matches: 7. Germline CDR1 is SGHRS and CDR2 is YFSETQ.